These 26 T cell receptor beta chains were sequenced from one sample in a study of blood T cell repertoires in COVID-19. Using immunoSEQ multiplex PCR, the repertoire was profiled, and TCRdb retains in-frame clones only, with some absent. The data hold 250,000 to 300,000 clones, with roughly 92% observed a single time. Sequencing input: peripheral blood. The receptors come from a woman between 25 and 40 years old with COVID-19, enrolled during active disease.

This rearrangement joins TRBV19 to TRBJ2-5; TRBD1 aligns across 7 bases. CDR3 length: 14 amino acids. CDR1 LNHDA and CDR2 SQIVND come from the germline V gene (reference sequence). Trimming took 5 bases from V and 5 from J; bases not matched to a gene: 8. The CDR3 nucleotides read TGTGCCAGTAGTCCGGACAGGTGGTATGAGACCCAGTACTTC. It is translated as CASSPDRWYETQYF.

The chain is built from TRBV2 and TRBJ1-5; 7 nucleotides agree with TRBD1. J lost 7 bases, V lost 8 bases, and 14 bases had no gene match. Germline V gene sequence: CDR1 SNHLY, CDR2 FYNNEI. The CDR3 loop spans 15 amino acids. DNA for the CDR3: TGTGCCAGCGCCCTCGAACGACAGGGACGGCAGCCCCAGCATTTT. Translating it yields CASALERQGRQPQHF.

The CDR3 bases are TGTGCCAGCTCACCGGCGCTTTCCGGGGACACTGAAGCTTTCTTT. Its protein is CASSPALSGDTEAFF. This sequence joins TRBV18 and TRBJ1-1; D is unresolved. Trimming took off 3 bases at V and 3 bases at J, with 14 bases between the two ends. Germline CDR1 is KGHSH and CDR2 is LQKENI. CDR3 length: 15 amino acids.

This sequence joins TRBV10-3 and TRBJ2-2; 9 bases fit TRBD2. The V segment lost 7 bases and the J segment 5 bases; nucleotides outside the gene matches: 11. The CDR3 extends over 16 amino acids. Germline V CDR1 and CDR2: ENHRY, SYGVKD. CDR3 protein: CAITAGASGITGELFF. CDR3 sequence (DNA): TGTGCCATCACTGCCGGGGCTAGCGGGATTACCGGGGAGCTGTTTTTT.

The V gene is TRBV12-3 or TRBV12-4, the J gene TRBJ2-7; the match to TRBD2 covers 9 bases. The CDR3 totals 13 residues. J gave up 6 bases and V 3 bases, and 3 bases lay outside the gene matches. The CDR3 bases are TGTGCCAGCAGTTTGCGGGAGGGCCTCGAGCAGTACTTC. Protein sequence: CASSLREGLEQYF.

The J gene is TRBJ1-2, the V gene TRBV5-6; no reliable D call. Germline-derived CDR1 and CDR2 are SGHDT and YYEEEE. V was shortened by 3 bases and J by 5 bases, with 14 bases between the two germline ends. The CDR3 is 14 amino acids. The CDR3 DNA reads as TGTGCCAGCAGCTCATATGGAGCAGTTTATGGCTACACCTTC. Encoded protein: CASSSYGAVYGYTF. Full variable domain (missing parts from reference TRBV5-6 and TRBJ1-2): DAGVTQSPTHLIKTRGQQVTLRCSPKSGHDTVSWYQQALGQGPQFIFQYYEEEERQRGNFPDRFSGHQFPNYSSELNVNALLLGDSALYLCASSSYGAVYGYTFGSGTRLTVV.

CDR3 in DNA: TGCGCCAGCAGCTTGGGGGGGGGCTCGGGGGATGAGCAGTACTTC. Its translation: CASSLGGGSGDEQYF. The chain is built from TRBV5-1 and TRBJ2-7, with D perhaps TRBD2 (7 bases). V lost 0 bases and J 7 bases, leaving 17 bases between the germline ends. CDR3 length: 15 residues. In germline, CDR1 is SGHRS, CDR2 YFSETQ.

The chain is built from TRBV10-3 and TRBJ1-6, with D perhaps matching TRBD1 (6 bases). V lost 7 bases, J lost 7 bases, and 14 bases lay in between. The CDR3 spans 14 residues. CDR1 and CDR2 from the germline V gene are ENHRY and SYGVKD. DNA for the CDR3: TGTGCCATCATGGGGGCAGGGCAGAATTCACCCCTCCACTTT. As protein: CAIMGAGQNSPLHF.

The rearrangement joins TRBV2 to TRBJ2-1, with D possibly matching TRBD1 (7 bases). Trimming removed 8 bases from V and 4 bases from J, with 12 bases in between. CDR3 length equals 13 residues. The germline V gene has CDR1 SNHLY and CDR2 FYNNEI. CDR3 coding DNA: TGTGCCAGCGGGGGGACAGCATACAATGAGCAGTTCTTC. Translation: CASGGTAYNEQFF.

V is TRBV7-9 and J is TRBJ1-5, with TRBD1 as a possible D gene (5 bases). CDR3 size: 15 residues. The germline V gene has CDR1 SEHNR and CDR2 FQNEAQ (reference sequence). Trimming left V 4 bases short and J 0 bases short, with 10 bases between. CDR3 sequence reads: CASSSGGYSNQPQHF. CDR3 coding DNA: TGTGCCAGCAGCTCGGGGGGTTATAGCAATCAGCCCCAGCATTTT.

This chain connects TRBV2 to TRBJ1-2; D not certain. V lost 4 bases, J lost 5 bases, and 14 bases lay in between. This CDR3 is 14 amino acids long. Germline CDR1 and CDR2: SNHLY and FYNNEI. This CDR3 is CASSAEQAGYGYTF. CDR3 nucleotide sequence: TGTGCCAGCAGTGCTGAGCAGGCAGGATATGGCTACACCTTC.

This chain joins TRBV3-1 (or the pseudogene TRBV3-2) and TRBJ1-1; D might be TRBD1 (5 bases). CDR3 length: 15 amino acids. In germline, CDR1 is LGHDT, CDR2 YNNKEL (reference sequence). V dropped 4 bases and J dropped 0 bases, with 12 bases sitting between them. CDR3 in amino acids: CASSPRWGVNTEAFF. DNA of the CDR3: TGTGCCAGCAGCCCGAGATGGGGGGTGAACACTGAAGCTTTCTTT.

V is TRBV3-1 (or the pseudogene TRBV3-2) and J is TRBJ1-2, with 9 positions matching TRBD1. In germline, CDR1 is LGHDT, CDR2 YNNKEL (reference sequence). With 0 bases clipped from V and 4 bases from J, the junction kept 6 bases outside the gene matches. The CDR3 is made up of 16 amino acids. Here the CDR3 DNA reads TGTGCCAGCAGCCAAGACTCCGGACAGGGGCTCTATGGCTACACCTTC. It yields the protein CASSQDSGQGLYGYTF.

CDR3 nucleotide sequence: TGTGCCAGCAGCTCTACCCTTAGCGGGAGGGACAAATGGCAGTTCTTC. Translated: CASSSTLSGRDKWQFF. The chain couples TRBV5-4 to TRBJ2-1; 11 bases map to TRBD2. Germline values: CDR1 SGHNT, CDR2 YYREEE (reference sequence). V gave up 3 bases and J gave up 12 bases; unmatched junction bases: 14. The CDR3 covers 16 residues.

This clone was counted a few times. The CDR3 spells CASSSERTGQEKLFF. CDR3 sequence (DNA): TGTGCCAGCAGTTCAGAAAGGACAGGTCAGGAAAAACTGTTTTTT. The chain combines TRBV6-2 or TRBV6-3 with TRBJ1-4, with TRBD1 identical over 7 bases. CDR3 size: 15 residues. The trim removed 4 bases at V and 8 bases at J, leaving 10 bases unmatched. Germline lookup yields CDR1 MNHEY and CDR2 SVGEGT.

V usage is TRBV19 and J usage is TRBJ1-6, with TRBD1 matching 9 bases. CDR1 LNHDA and CDR2 SQIVND come from the germline V gene (reference sequence). With 5 bases clipped from V and 9 bases from J, the junction kept 14 bases outside the gene matches. The CDR3 is 17 amino acids. CDR3 sequence reads: CASSSITGGPGGSPLHF. The CDR3 coding sequence is TGTGCCAGTAGTTCCATAACAGGGGGCCCTGGGGGTTCACCCCTCCACTTT.

V is TRBV10-2 and J is TRBJ1-5; a possible D gene is TRBD1 (6 bases). Per germline, CDR1 WSHSY and CDR2 SAAADI. The CDR3 loop spans 14 amino acids. V gave up 3 bases and J gave up 3 bases, with 9 bases separating them. CDR3 region: CASSEGQSNQPQHF. Here the CDR3 DNA reads TGCGCCAGCAGTGAAGGACAGTCCAATCAGCCCCAGCATTTT.

This chain links TRBV15 with TRBJ2-7, with TRBD2 matching 7 bases. Germline V gives CDR1 LNHNV, CDR2 YYDKDF (reference sequence). This CDR3 has 15 residues. V shed 4 bases, J shed 3 bases, and the junction held 9 bases outside the gene matches. CDR3 sequence (DNA): TGTGCCACCAGCATCGCAGCGGGGACGAGCTACGAGCAGTACTTC. This gives the protein CATSIAAGTSYEQYF.

The genes are TRBV3-1 (or the pseudogene TRBV3-2) and TRBJ2-5; TRBD1 might be the D (5 bases). Trimming shortened V by 2 bases and J by 0 bases, and 10 bases separated the two germline ends. CDR1 is LGHDT and CDR2 is YNNKEL in the germline V gene (reference sequence). The CDR3 is made up of 15 amino acids. The CDR3 DNA sequence: TGTGCCAGCAGCCAAACCAGGGTGTACCAAGAGACCCAGTACTTC. This codes for CASSQTRVYQETQYF.

The genes are TRBV19 and TRBJ2-5; D call uncertain. Trimming left V 5 bases short and J 7 bases short, with 14 bases between. Germline assignment: CDR1 LNHDA and CDR2 SQIVND (reference sequence). The length of the CDR3 is 13 residues. CDR3 DNA: TGTGCCAGTAGTCCAAGCCAACGTGGGACCCAGTACTTC. It is translated as CASSPSQRGTQYF.

The rearrangement links TRBV25-1 to TRBJ1-4; TRBD1 agrees at 11 bases. The CDR3 length is 14 residues. The trim removed 5 bases at V and 7 bases at J, leaving 3 bases unmatched. Germline loops: CDR1 MGHDK, CDR2 SYGVNS. CDR3 nucleotides: TGTGCCAGCAGTTGGACAGGGGGCGGTGAAAAACTGTTTTTT. Translation: CASSWTGGGEKLFF.

V is TRBV7-2 and J is TRBJ1-2; TRBD1 matches at 7 bases. V shed 5 bases, J shed 6 bases, and the junction held 6 bases outside the gene matches. The CDR3 extends over 13 amino acids. Germline V gene lookup returns CDR1 SGHTA and CDR2 FQGNSA. The CDR3 coding sequence is TGTGCCAGCAGCGCCGGACAGGTGGATGGCTACACCTTC. This sequence encodes CASSAGQVDGYTF.

The chain employs TRBV3-1 (or the pseudogene TRBV3-2) and TRBJ2-7, with 7 bases matching TRBD1. The CDR3 loop spans 13 amino acids. Germline V gives CDR1 LGHDT, CDR2 YNNKEL (reference sequence). Germline trimming cut 1 base from V and 3 bases from J; bases unmatched to any gene: 0. CDR3 DNA: TGTGCCAGCAGCCAAGGACAGGGCTACGAGCAGTACTTC. As protein: CASSQGQGYEQYF.

Here the CDR3 DNA reads TGTGCCAGCAGCTTAGGACAGCTTATCTACGAGCAGTACTTC. Translation: CASSLGQLIYEQYF. This rearrangement joins TRBV7-9 to TRBJ2-7; possible D gene TRBD1, 5 bases. This CDR3 region has 14 residues. V was clipped by 1 base and J by 3 bases, with 10 bases between them. The germline gives CDR1 SEHNR, CDR2 FQNEAQ (reference sequence).

This clone was counted a few times. The chain uses TRBV3-1 (or the pseudogene TRBV3-2) and TRBJ1-4, with D possibly matching TRBD1 (6 bases). Germline values: CDR1 LGHDT, CDR2 YNNKEL (reference sequence). The CDR3 spans 14 residues. V lost 4 bases and J lost 6, with 12 bases in between. For the CDR3, the DNA is TGTGCCAGCAGCCCCCAGGGGAGGGATGAAAAACTGTTTTTT. Translating gives CASSPQGRDEKLFF.

The gene calls are TRBV5-4 and TRBJ2-7; 9 positions match TRBD2. Looked up from germline, CDR1 is SGHNT and CDR2 is YYREEE (reference sequence). Losses at the gene ends were 4 bases for V and 3 bases for J; bases not matched to a gene: 5. CDR3 length: 14 amino acids. DNA for the CDR3: TGTGCCAGCAGCCTTCGACTAGCGGACTACGAGCAGTACTTC. It yields the protein CASSLRLADYEQYF.